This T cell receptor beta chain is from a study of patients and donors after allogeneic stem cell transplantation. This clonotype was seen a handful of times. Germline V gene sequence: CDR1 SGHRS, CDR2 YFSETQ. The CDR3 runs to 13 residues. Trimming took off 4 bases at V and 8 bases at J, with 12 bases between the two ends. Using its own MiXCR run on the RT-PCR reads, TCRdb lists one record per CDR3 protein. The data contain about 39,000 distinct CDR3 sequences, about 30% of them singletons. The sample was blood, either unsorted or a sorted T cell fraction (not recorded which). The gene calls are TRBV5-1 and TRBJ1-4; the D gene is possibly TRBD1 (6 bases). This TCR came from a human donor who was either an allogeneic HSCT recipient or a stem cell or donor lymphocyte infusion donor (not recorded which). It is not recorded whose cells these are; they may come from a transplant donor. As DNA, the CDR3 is TGCGCCAGCAGCGACGGGACACGAGAAAAACTGTTTTTT. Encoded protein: CASSDGTREKLFF.